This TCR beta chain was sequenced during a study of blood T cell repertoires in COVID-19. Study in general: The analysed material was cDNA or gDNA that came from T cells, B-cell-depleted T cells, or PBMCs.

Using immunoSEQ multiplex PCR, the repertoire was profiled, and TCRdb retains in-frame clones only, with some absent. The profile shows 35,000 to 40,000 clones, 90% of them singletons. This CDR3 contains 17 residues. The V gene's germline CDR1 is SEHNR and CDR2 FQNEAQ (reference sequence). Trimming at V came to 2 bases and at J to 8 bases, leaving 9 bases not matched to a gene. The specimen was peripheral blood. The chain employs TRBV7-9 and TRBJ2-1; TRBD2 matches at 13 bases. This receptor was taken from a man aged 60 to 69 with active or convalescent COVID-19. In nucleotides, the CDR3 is TGTGCCAGCAGCTTAACCGACATGGGACTAGCGGGATATGAGCAGTTCTTC. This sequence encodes CASSLTDMGLAGYEQFF. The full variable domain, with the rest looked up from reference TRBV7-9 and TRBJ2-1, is DTGVSQNPRHKITKRGQNVTFRCDPISEHNRLYWYRQTLGQGPEFLTYFQNEAQLEKSRLLSDRFSAERPKGSFSTLEIQRTEQGDSAMYLCASSLTDMGLAGYEQFFGPGTRLTVL.